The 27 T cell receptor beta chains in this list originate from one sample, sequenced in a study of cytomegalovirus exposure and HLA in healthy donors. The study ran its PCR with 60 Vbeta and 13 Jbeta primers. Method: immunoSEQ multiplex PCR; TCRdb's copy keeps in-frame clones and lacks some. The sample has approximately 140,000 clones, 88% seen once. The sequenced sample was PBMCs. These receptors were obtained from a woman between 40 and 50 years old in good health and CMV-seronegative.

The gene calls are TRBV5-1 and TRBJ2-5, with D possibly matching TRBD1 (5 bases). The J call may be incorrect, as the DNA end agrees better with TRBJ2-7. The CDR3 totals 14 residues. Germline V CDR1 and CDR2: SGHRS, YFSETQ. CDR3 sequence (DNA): TGCGCCAGCAGCTTGGGAGACAGACCATCCGAGCAGTACTTC. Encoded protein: CASSLGDRPSEQYF.

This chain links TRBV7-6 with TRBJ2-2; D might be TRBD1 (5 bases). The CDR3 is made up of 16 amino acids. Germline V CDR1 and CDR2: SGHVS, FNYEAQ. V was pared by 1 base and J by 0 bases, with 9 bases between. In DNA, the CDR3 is TGTGCCAGCAGCTTAGAGGGGTTTTCGAACACCGGGGAGCTGTTTTTT. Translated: CASSLEGFSNTGELFF.

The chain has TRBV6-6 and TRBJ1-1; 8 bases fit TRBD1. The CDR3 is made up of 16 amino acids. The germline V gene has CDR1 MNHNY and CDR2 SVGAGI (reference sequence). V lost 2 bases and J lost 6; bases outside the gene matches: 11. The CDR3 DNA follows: TGTGCCAGCAGTTACGGGGGGATTACAGGGGGGGCTGAAGCTTTCTTT. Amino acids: CASSYGGITGGAEAFF.

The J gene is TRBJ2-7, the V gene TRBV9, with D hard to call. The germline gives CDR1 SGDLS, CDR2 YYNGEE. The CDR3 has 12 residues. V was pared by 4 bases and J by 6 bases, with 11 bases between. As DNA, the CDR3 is TGTGCCAGCAGCACCGACTTGCGCGAGCAGTACTTC. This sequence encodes CASSTDLREQYF.

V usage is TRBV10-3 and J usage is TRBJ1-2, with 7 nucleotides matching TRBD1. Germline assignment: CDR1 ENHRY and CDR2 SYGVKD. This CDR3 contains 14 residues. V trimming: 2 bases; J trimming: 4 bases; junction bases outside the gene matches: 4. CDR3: CAISERGTVYGYTF. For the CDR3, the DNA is TGTGCCATCAGTGAGCGGGGGACAGTCTATGGCTACACCTTC.

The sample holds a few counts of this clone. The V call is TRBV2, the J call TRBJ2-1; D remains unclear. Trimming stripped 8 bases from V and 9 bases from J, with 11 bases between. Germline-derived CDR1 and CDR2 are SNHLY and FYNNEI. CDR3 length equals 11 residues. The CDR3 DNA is TGTGCCAGCCGAGACCGAGGTGAGCAGTTCTTC. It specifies CASRDRGEQFF. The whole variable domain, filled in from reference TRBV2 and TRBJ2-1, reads EPEVTQTPSHQVTQMGQEVILRCVPISNHLYFYWYRQILGQKVEFLVSFYNNEISEKSEIFDDQFSVERPDGSNFTLKIRSTKLEDSAMYFCASRDRGEQFFGPGTRLTVL.

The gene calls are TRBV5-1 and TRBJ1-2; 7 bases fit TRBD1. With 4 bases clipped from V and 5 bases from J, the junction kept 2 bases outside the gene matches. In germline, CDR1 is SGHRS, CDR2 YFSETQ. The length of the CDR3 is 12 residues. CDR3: CASSTQGYGYTF. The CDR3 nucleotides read TGCGCCAGCAGCACACAGGGGTATGGCTACACCTTC.

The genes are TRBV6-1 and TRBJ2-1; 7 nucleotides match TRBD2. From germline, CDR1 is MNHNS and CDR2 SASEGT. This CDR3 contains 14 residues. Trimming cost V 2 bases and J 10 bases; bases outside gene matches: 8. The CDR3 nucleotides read TGTGCCAGCAGTGAACCGGGACTACCCTGGGAGCAGTTCTTC. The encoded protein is CASSEPGLPWEQFF.

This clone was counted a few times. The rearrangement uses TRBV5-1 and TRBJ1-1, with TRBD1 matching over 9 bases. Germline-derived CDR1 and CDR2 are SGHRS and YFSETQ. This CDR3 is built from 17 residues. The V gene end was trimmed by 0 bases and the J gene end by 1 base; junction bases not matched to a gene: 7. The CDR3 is CASSLAGTGMGNTEAFF. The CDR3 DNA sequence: TGCGCCAGCAGCTTGGCCGGGACAGGGATGGGGAACACTGAAGCTTTCTTT.

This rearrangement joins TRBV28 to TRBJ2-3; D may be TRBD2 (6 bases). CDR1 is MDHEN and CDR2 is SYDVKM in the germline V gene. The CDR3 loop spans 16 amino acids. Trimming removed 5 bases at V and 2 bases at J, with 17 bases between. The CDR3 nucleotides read TGTGCCAGCAGTCCGTCGGCGCGGGGCCTCACAGATACGCAGTATTTT. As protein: CASSPSARGLTDTQYF.

The CDR3 region has the DNA TGTGCCAGCAGCAACGGTGCAATAGCGGGGGGGAGTAGCTCCTACGAGCAGTACTTC. This gives the protein CASSNGAIAGGSSSYEQYF. This sequence joins TRBV21-1 and TRBJ2-7; the table assigns TRBD2, which was not confirmed against the DNA. TRBV21-1 is recorded as a pseudogene. This CDR3 has 19 amino acids.

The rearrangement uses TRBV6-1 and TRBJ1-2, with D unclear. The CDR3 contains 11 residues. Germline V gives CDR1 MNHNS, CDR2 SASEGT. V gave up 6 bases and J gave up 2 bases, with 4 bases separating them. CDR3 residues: CASSVNYGYTF. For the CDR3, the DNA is TGTGCCAGCAGCGTGAACTATGGCTACACCTTC.

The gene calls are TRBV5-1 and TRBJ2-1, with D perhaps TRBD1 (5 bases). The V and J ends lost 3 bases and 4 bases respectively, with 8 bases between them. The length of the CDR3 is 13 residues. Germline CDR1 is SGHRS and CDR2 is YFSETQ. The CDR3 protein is CASSSSGYNEQFF. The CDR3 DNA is TGCGCCAGCAGCTCTTCAGGGTACAATGAGCAGTTCTTC.

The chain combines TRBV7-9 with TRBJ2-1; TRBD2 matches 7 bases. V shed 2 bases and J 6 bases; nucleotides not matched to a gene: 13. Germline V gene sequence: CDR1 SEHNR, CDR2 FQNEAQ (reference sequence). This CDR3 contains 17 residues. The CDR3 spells CASSLLLGGRRFNEQFF. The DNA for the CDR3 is TGTGCCAGCAGCTTACTTTTAGGCGGGAGACGGTTCAATGAGCAGTTCTTC.

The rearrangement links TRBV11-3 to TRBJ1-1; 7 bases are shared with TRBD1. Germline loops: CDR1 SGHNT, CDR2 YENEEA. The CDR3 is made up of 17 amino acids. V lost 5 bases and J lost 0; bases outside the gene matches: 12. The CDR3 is CASSPRQGERMNTEAFF. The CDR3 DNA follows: TGTGCCAGCAGCCCAAGACAGGGCGAGAGGATGAACACTGAAGCTTTCTTT.

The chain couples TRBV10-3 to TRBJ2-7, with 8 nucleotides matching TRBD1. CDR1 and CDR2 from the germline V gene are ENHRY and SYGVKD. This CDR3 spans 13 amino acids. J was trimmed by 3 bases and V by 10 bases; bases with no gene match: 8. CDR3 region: CATSTGAGYEQYF. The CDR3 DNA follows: TGTGCCACGTCGACAGGGGCGGGCTACGAGCAGTACTTC.

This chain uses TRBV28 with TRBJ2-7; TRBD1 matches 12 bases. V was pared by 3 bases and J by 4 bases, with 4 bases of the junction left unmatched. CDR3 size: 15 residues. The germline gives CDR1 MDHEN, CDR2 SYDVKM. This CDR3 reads CASSLVGQGAYEQYF. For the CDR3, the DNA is TGTGCCAGCAGTTTGGTGGGACAGGGGGCTTACGAGCAGTACTTC.

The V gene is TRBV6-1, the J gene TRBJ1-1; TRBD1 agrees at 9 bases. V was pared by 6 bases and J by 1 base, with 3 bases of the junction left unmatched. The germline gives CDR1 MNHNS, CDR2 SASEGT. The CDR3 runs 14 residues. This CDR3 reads CASRKDRGNTEAFF. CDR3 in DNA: TGTGCCAGCAGAAAGGACAGGGGGAACACTGAAGCTTTCTTT.

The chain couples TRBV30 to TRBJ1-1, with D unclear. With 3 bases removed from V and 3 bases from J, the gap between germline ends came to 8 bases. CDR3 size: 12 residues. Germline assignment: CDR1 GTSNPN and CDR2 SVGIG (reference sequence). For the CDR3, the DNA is TGTGCCTGGAGCGACAAGTACACTGAAGCTTTCTTT. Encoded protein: CAWSDKYTEAFF.

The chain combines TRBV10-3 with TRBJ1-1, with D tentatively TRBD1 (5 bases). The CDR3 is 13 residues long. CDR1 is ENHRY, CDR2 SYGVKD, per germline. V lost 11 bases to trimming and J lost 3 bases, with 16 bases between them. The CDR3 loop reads CAAAWGGDTEAFF. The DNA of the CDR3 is TGTGCCGCCGCTTGGGGGGGTGACACTGAAGCTTTCTTT.

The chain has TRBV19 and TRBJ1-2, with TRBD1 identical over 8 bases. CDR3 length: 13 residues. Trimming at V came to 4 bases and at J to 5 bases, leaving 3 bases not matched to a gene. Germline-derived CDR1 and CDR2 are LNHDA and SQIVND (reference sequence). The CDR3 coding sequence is TGTGCCAGTAGTAAGGGACAGGCATATGGCTACACCTTC. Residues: CASSKGQAYGYTF. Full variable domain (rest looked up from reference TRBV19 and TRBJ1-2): DGGITQSPKYLFRKEGQNVTLSCEQNLNHDAMYWYRQDPGQGLRLIYYSQIVNDFQKGDIAEGYSVSREKKESFPLTVTSAQKNPTAFYLCASSKGQAYGYTFGSGTRLTVV.

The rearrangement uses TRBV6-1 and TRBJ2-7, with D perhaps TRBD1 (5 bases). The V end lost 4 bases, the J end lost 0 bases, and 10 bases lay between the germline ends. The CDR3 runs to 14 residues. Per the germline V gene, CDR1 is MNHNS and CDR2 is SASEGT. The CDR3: CASSAWTNSYEQYF. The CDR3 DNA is TGTGCCAGCAGTGCTTGGACAAACTCCTACGAGCAGTACTTC.

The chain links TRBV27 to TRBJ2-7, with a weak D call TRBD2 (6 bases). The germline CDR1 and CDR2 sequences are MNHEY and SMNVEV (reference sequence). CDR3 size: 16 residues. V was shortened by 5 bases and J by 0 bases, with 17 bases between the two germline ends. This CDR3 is CASSPRPGTASYEQYF. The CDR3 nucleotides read TGTGCCAGCAGTCCCCGCCCCGGGACTGCCTCCTACGAGCAGTACTTC.

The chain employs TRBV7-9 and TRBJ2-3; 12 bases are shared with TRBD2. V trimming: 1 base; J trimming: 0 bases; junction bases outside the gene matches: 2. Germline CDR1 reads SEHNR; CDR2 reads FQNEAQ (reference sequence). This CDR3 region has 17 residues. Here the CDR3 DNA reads TGTGCCAGCAGCTTAGGAGGGACTAGCGGGAGCACAGATACGCAGTATTTT. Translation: CASSLGGTSGSTDTQYF.

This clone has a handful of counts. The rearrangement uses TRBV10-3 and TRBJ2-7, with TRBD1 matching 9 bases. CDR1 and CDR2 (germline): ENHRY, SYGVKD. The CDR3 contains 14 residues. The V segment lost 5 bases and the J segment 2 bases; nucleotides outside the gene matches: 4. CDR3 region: CAISSGTGPYEQYF. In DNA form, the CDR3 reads TGTGCCATCAGTTCCGGGACAGGGCCCTACGAGCAGTACTTC.

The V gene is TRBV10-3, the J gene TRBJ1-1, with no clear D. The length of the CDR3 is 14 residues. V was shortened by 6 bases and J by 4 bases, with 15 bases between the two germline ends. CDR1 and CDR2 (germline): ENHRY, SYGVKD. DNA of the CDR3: TGTGCCATCAGGGAGCCGCTCTCGGGCACTGAAGCTTTCTTT. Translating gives CAIREPLSGTEAFF.

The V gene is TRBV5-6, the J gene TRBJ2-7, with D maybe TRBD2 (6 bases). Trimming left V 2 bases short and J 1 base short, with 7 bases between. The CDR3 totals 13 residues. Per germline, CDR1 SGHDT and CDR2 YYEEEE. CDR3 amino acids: CASSFAGSYEQYF. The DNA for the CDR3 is TGTGCCAGCAGCTTTGCGGGATCCTACGAGCAGTACTTC.